One sample yielded the 10 T cell receptor beta chains listed below, sequenced in a study of cytomegalovirus exposure and HLA in healthy donors. The PCR made use of 60 Vbeta and 13 Jbeta primers. TCRdb's table, derived via immunoSEQ multiplex PCR, lists solely in-frame clones and lacks some. The sample holds roughly 110,000 clones, over 60% seen once. The material sequenced was PBMCs. The receptor source for this set is a woman aged 25 to 39 in good health and CMV-seronegative.

V gene TRBV4-2 combines with J gene TRBJ2-6, with D perhaps matching TRBD1 (5 bases). The CDR3 has 16 amino acids. The V end lost 1 base, the J end lost 2 bases, and 9 bases lay between the germline ends. Germline CDR1 reads LGHNA; CDR2 reads YNFKEQ. In DNA, the CDR3 is TGTGCCAGCAGCCAAGTTGGACAAACTGGGGCCAACGTCCTGACTTTC. Its translation is CASSQVGQTGANVLTF.

V is TRBV28 and J is TRBJ1-2, with 7 bases aligning to TRBD1. Germline V gives CDR1 MDHEN, CDR2 SYDVKM. CDR3 length: 12 amino acids. Trimming cost V 10 bases and J 4 bases; bases outside gene matches: 6. The DNA for the CDR3 is TGTGCCATCCACAGGGGCCCCTATGGCTACACCTTC. This codes for CAIHRGPYGYTF.

The chain is built from TRBV6-4 and TRBJ2-3, with 11 bases fitting TRBD2. Germline-derived CDR1 and CDR2 are MRHNA and SNTAGT. The trim removed 3 bases at V and 2 bases at J, leaving 1 base unmatched. The CDR3 is 15 residues long. This CDR3 is CASSELAGATDTQYF. Here the CDR3 DNA reads TGTGCCAGCAGTGAACTAGCGGGGGCCACAGATACGCAGTATTTT.

The chain has TRBV6-5 and TRBJ1-6; D is perhaps TRBD1 (5 bases). The CDR3 runs 11 residues. The V end was cut by 6 bases, the J end by 12 bases, with 9 bases between. Germline loops: CDR1 MNHEY, CDR2 SVGAGI. The CDR3 coding sequence is TGTGCCAGCAGAGACCAGGGACCCCTCCACTTT. Translation gives CASRDQGPLHF.

V usage is TRBV6-5 and J usage is TRBJ2-7; maybe TRBD2 (5 bases). Per germline, CDR1 MNHEY and CDR2 SVGAGI. CDR3 size: 15 residues. Trimming shortened V by 3 bases and J by 4 bases, and 16 bases separated the two germline ends. The CDR3 nucleotides are TGTGCCAGCAGTTATTACGCCGGGAACAATTACGAGCAGTACTTC. This gives the protein CASSYYAGNNYEQYF.

The chain joins TRBV27 to TRBJ2-1, with 8 nucleotides matching TRBD2. Trimming removed 6 bases from V and 2 bases from J; junction bases left unmatched: 9. Germline V gives CDR1 MNHEY, CDR2 SMNVEV (reference sequence). The CDR3 covers 16 residues. CDR3 DNA: TGTGCCAGCAGACCAATGACGGGAGGGGCCTACAATGAGCAGTTCTTC. This encodes CASRPMTGGAYNEQFF.

In DNA form, the CDR3 reads TGTGCCAGCAGCCCCTCGTCTAGCGGAACCTACGAGCAGTACTTC. It specifies CASSPSSSGTYEQYF. This sequence joins TRBV7-2 and TRBJ2-7; TRBD2 matches 7 bases. CDR3 length: 15 amino acids. V shed 5 bases and J 2 bases; nucleotides not matched to a gene: 9. Germline values: CDR1 SGHTA, CDR2 FQGNSA.

V is TRBV5-1 and J is TRBJ2-1; 8 bases map to TRBD1. V gave up 5 bases and J gave up 9 bases; unmatched junction bases: 13. The CDR3 has 15 amino acids. Germline V gives CDR1 SGHRS, CDR2 YFSETQ. The DNA of the CDR3 is TGCGCCAGCAGTTCGGGACAGGACCCTCTCGGTGAGCAGTTCTTC. It yields the protein CASSSGQDPLGEQFF.

This sequence joins TRBV10-3 and TRBJ1-2, with 7 bases fitting TRBD1. CDR1 is ENHRY, CDR2 SYGVKD, per germline. After removal of 2 bases from V and 2 bases from J, the junction contained 5 bases not matched to a gene. This CDR3 is 15 amino acids long. The CDR3 DNA sequence: TGTGCCATCAGTGAGGGGGGACAGCGAAACTATGGCTACACCTTC. This gives the protein CAISEGGQRNYGYTF.

The sample holds a few counts of this clone. This sequence joins TRBV27 and TRBJ1-4; D is perhaps TRBD1 (6 bases). The CDR3 loop spans 14 amino acids. The V and J ends lost 5 bases and 0 bases respectively, with 7 bases between them. In germline, CDR1 is MNHEY, CDR2 SMNVEV (reference sequence). DNA of the CDR3: TGTGCCAGCAGTACAGGGACAACTAATGAAAAACTGTTTTTT. It is translated as CASSTGTTNEKLFF.